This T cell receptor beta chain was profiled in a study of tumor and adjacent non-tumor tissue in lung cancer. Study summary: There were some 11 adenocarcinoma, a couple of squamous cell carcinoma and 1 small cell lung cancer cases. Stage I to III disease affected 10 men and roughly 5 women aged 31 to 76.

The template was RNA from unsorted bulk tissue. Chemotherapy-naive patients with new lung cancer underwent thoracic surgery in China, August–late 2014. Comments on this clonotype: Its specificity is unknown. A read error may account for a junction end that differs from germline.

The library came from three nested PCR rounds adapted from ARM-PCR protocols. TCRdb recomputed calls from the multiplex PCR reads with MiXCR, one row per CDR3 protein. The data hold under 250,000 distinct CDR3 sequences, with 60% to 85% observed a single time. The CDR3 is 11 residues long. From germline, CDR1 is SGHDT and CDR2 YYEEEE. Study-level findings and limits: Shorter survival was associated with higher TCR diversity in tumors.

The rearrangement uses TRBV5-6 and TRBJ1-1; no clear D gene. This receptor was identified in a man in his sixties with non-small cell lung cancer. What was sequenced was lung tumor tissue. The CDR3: CTSSWYPEAFF. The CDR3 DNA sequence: TGTACCAGTAGCTGGTACCCTGAAGCTTTCTTT.